The T cell receptor (beta chain) under discussion was sequenced for a study of T cell repertoires in cytomegalovirus infection (dated by TCRdb to about 2019). For the study in its entirety: The HLA type of each donor mattered for the analysis, because public TCR beta signatures pointed to carriage of CMV infection along with the matching HLA type. Study-level results and caveats: Carriers of CMV infection plus the relevant HLA type were discriminated by the cumulative frequency of public TCR beta family members in the study cohort and in an independent roughly 370-donor cohort. The ex vivo response was dominated by HLA-C-restricted CMV-specific TCR beta clonotypes, and the single most frequent clonotype in two of eight donors was supplied by these HLA-C-restricted clonotypes.

Data came from an Illumina HiSeq 1500. TCRdb redid the processing of the public reads, applying fastp at Q25 and MiXCR, and retained in-frame beta chains. Identical CDR3 protein sequences are pooled into one entry, listed with their most common genes and DNA. This sample has around 530,000 distinct CDR3 sequences in its table, and about 26% of those were observed once. Around 14% of the sample rests with the top ten. In the case of this clonotype: The target of this receptor is not known. No clone much larger than this one lies a single base away; base qualities are absent.

Spanning cysteine to phenylalanine, the CDR3 consists of 15 amino acids. Kept here is only the CDR3 DNA, which spans 45 bases and is read in frame from base 1. CDR1 and CDR2 (SGHAT, FQNNGV) derive from the germline V gene. Cut back by 3 bases and 4 bases, the V and J ends lie 15 bases apart. The sample taken for sequencing was PBMCs. This clonotype was sampled from a human donor in good health (CMV status not recorded). Some clones in this sample may be carry-over from other donors' samples. This receptor chain uses TRBV11-2 and TRBJ1-2, with no confident D gene call. The CDR3: CASSFPGRSSYGYTF. The nucleotide sequence reads as follows: TGTGCCAGCAGCTTCCCCGGCCGGTCTTCCTATGGCTACACCTTC. Reference TRBV11-2 and TRBJ1-2 genes cover what lies past the CDR3, so the full variable domain is EAGVAQSPRYKIIEKRQSVAFWCNPISGHATLYWYQQILGQGPKLLIQFQNNGVVDDSQLPKDRFSAERLKGVDSTLKIQPAKLEDSAVYLCASSFPGRSSYGYTFGSGTRLTVV.